The 25 T cell receptor beta chains below all came from one sample that was sequenced in a study of blood T cell repertoires in COVID-19. This table comes from immunoSEQ multiplex PCR, and its TCRdb copy is limited to in-frame clones, with some not included. The sample consists of approximately 530,000 clones, around nine tenths of them appearing once. Sequencing input: peripheral blood. Receptor source: a woman between 45 and 65 years old with COVID-19, enrolled during active disease.

This clone has a handful of counts. V gene TRBV7-7 combines with J gene TRBJ2-2, with no clear D. The length of the CDR3 is 16 residues. V dropped 3 bases and J dropped 3 bases, with 14 bases sitting between them. Germline lookup yields CDR1 SSHAT and CDR2 FNYEAQ (reference sequence). This chain's CDR3 is CASSFSQAGYTGELFF. DNA for the CDR3: TGTGCCAGCAGCTTCAGCCAGGCTGGGTACACCGGGGAGCTGTTTTTT. The full variable domain, in which reference TRBV7-7 and TRBJ2-2 provide the parts outside the CDR3, is GAGVSQSPRYKVTKRGQDVTLRCDPISSHATLYWYQQALGQGPEFLTYFNYEAQPDKSGLPSDRFSAERPEGSISTLTIQRTEQRDSAMYRCASSFSQAGYTGELFFGEGSRLTVL.

The rearrangement uses TRBV30 and TRBJ1-2; D unclear. The CDR3 is 13 amino acids. V shed 0 bases and J shed 8 bases, with 13 bases lying between them. Germline V gives CDR1 GTSNPN, CDR2 SVGIG (reference sequence). CDR3 bases: TGTGCCTGGAGTGTAAACGAGGGAAACGGCTACACCTTC. Its protein product is CAWSVNEGNGYTF.

V usage is TRBV13 and J usage is TRBJ2-7; 7 bases agree with TRBD2. CDR3 length equals 14 residues. Losses at the gene ends were 3 bases for V and 4 bases for J; bases not matched to a gene: 6. CDR1 and CDR2 from the germline V gene are PRHDT and FYEKMQ (reference sequence). The CDR3 region has the DNA TGTGCCAGCAGCTTGGGAGGGGTTCGGTACGAGCAGTACTTC. This gives the protein CASSLGGVRYEQYF.

V gene TRBV27 combines with J gene TRBJ1-1, with 7 bases matching TRBD1. Germline trimming cut 3 bases from V and 5 bases from J; bases unmatched to any gene: 6. CDR3 length: 14 amino acids. Germline CDR1 MNHEY, CDR2 SMNVEV (reference sequence). The CDR3 nucleotides read TGTGCCAGCAGTTTCCGACAGGGTGGAACTGAAGCTTTCTTT. Its translation: CASSFRQGGTEAFF.

Concerning this clone itself: This CDR3 is also generated by other DNA sequences in the sample. The CDR3 region is CASSFGGRGYTF. As DNA, the CDR3 is TGTGCCAGCAGTTTTGGCGGAAGAGGCTACACCTTC. This chain joins TRBV12-3 or TRBV12-4 and TRBJ1-2; D gene ambiguous. V was cut by 3 bases and J by 8 bases, with 10 bases left in between. The CDR3 extends over 12 amino acids.

V is TRBV30 and J is TRBJ1-1, with 8 bases aligning to TRBD1. The germline V gene has CDR1 GTSNPN and CDR2 SVGIG (reference sequence). This CDR3 region has 15 residues. V shed 1 base, J shed 4 bases, and the junction held 8 bases outside the gene matches. CDR3 in DNA: TGTGCCTGGAGTGCCGGGACAGGAGGGAGCACTGAAGCTTTCTTT. Its translation is CAWSAGTGGSTEAFF.

V is TRBV2 and J is TRBJ2-3; 11 bases line up with TRBD2. The CDR3 covers 16 residues. V lost 6 bases, J lost 0 bases, and 5 bases stayed unmatched. Germline lookup yields CDR1 SNHLY and CDR2 FYNNEI. CDR3 DNA sequence: TGTGCCAGCAGCAACCTAGCGGGGGGCAGCACAGATACGCAGTATTTT. It encodes CASSNLAGGSTDTQYF. Using reference TRBV2 and TRBJ2-3 for the parts outside the CDR3, the full variable domain is EPEVTQTPSHQVTQMGQEVILRCVPISNHLYFYWYRQILGQKVEFLVSFYNNEISEKSEIFDDQFSVERPDGSNFTLKIRSTKLEDSAMYFCASSNLAGGSTDTQYFGPGTRLTVL.

This clone came up a few times. V and J are TRBV6-6 and TRBJ1-2; a weak D match, TRBD1 (6 bases). V lost 0 bases and J lost 8, with 19 bases in between. The CDR3 contains 16 residues. From germline, CDR1 is MNHNY and CDR2 SVGAGI (reference sequence). The CDR3: CASSYSRPTGLKGYTF. The DNA of the CDR3 is TGTGCCAGCAGTTACTCGCGCCCGACAGGACTTAAGGGCTACACCTTC.

This rearrangement joins TRBV10-2 to TRBJ1-2; 9 bases agree with TRBD1. Germline CDR1 WSHSY, CDR2 SAAADI. The V and J ends lost 6 bases and 13 bases, in that order; junction bases with no gene match: 12. The CDR3 consists of 13 residues. The CDR3 sequence: CASRGDRALYCTF. In DNA, the CDR3 is TGCGCCAGCAGGGGGGACAGGGCCCTATACTGCACCTTC.

The J gene is TRBJ1-1, the V gene TRBV9, with TRBD1 matching over 7 bases. J was trimmed by 4 bases and V by 1 base; bases with no gene match: 4. The CDR3 has 14 residues. Germline CDR1 reads SGDLS; CDR2 reads YYNGEE. The DNA for the CDR3 is TGTGCCAGCAGCGTACGGACAGGACCCACTGAAGCTTTCTTT. Protein: CASSVRTGPTEAFF.

The V and J genes are TRBV5-1 and TRBJ2-1; 11 bases are a match to TRBD2. J lost 8 bases, V lost 1 base, and 2 bases had no gene match. CDR3 length equals 14 residues. Germline-derived CDR1 and CDR2 are SGHRS and YFSETQ. The CDR3 nucleotides are TGCGCCAGCAGCTTGACTAGCGGGAGCCATGAGCAGTTCTTC. This sequence encodes CASSLTSGSHEQFF.

J is TRBJ1-1 and V is TRBV4-1; maybe TRBD1 (6 bases). With 3 bases removed from V and 1 base from J, the gap between germline ends came to 12 bases. Germline CDR1 MGHRA, CDR2 YSYEKL. The CDR3 length is 15 residues. CDR3 in DNA: TGCGCCAGCAGCCAGGTAGACAGGAGGAACACTGAAGCTTTCTTT. It specifies CASSQVDRRNTEAFF.

CDR3 DNA sequence: TGCGCCAGTATGACAGGGAACAATCAGCCCCAGCATTTT. This encodes CASMTGNNQPQHF. The V call is TRBV10-2, the J call TRBJ1-5; 7 nucleotides agree with TRBD1. Germline CDR1 and CDR2: WSHSY and SAAADI. The CDR3 is 13 residues long. V gave up 9 bases and J gave up 3 bases; unmatched junction bases: 5.

The rearrangement joins TRBV6-5 to TRBJ1-2; a possible D gene is TRBD1 (5 bases). Trimming cost V 7 bases and J 8 bases, with 17 bases left between them. The CDR3 is 13 residues long. Germline CDR1 and CDR2: MNHEY and SVGAGI. Here the CDR3 DNA reads TGTGCCAGCACCAAAGCGGGGGTTCAGGGCTACACCTTC. This gives the protein CASTKAGVQGYTF.

The V and J genes are TRBV2 and TRBJ2-3, with TRBD2 matching 15 bases. The CDR3 sequence is 16 residues long. The V gene end was trimmed by 7 bases and the J gene end by 4 bases; junction bases not matched to a gene: 6. Germline V gene data show CDR1 as SNHLY and CDR2 as FYNNEI. The CDR3 loop is CASIRTSGGAADTQYF. The CDR3 DNA follows: TGTGCCAGCATTAGGACTAGCGGGGGGGCCGCAGATACGCAGTATTTT.

This clone was seen only once. The chain uses TRBV15 and TRBJ2-2; possible D gene TRBD1, 6 bases. Germline loops: CDR1 LNHNV, CDR2 YYDKDF (reference sequence). Trimming removed 0 bases at V and 5 bases at J, with 13 bases between. There are 16 residues in the CDR3. CDR3 protein: CATSRERNRETGELFF. The CDR3 coding sequence is TGTGCCACCAGCAGAGAACGGAACAGGGAGACCGGGGAGCTGTTTTTT.

V and J are TRBV5-1 and TRBJ1-6, with TRBD1 identical over 7 bases. Per the germline V gene, CDR1 is SGHRS and CDR2 is YFSETQ. CDR3 size: 14 residues. Unmatched junction bases numbered 3, after V lost 0 bases and J lost 9 bases. For the CDR3, the DNA is TGCGCCAGCAGCTTGGGGTCAGGGGGTTCACCCCTCCACTTT. This gives the protein CASSLGSGGSPLHF.

This sequence joins TRBV7-6 and TRBJ2-5, with no clear D. The CDR3 has 13 residues. In germline, CDR1 is SGHVS, CDR2 FNYEAQ. The V end was cut by 2 bases, the J end by 5 bases, with 9 bases between. For the CDR3, the DNA is TGTGCCAGCAGCTTACCCCTTGAGGAGACCCAGTACTTC. It encodes CASSLPLEETQYF.

The V and J genes are TRBV4-1 and TRBJ1-5; no clear D gene. Germline CDR1 reads MGHRA; CDR2 reads YSYEKL. CDR3 size: 17 residues. V was shortened by 0 bases and J by 0 bases, with 12 bases between the two germline ends. CDR3 amino acids: CASSQERVIHSNQPQHF. The CDR3 region has the DNA TGCGCCAGCAGCCAAGAGCGAGTTATCCATAGCAATCAGCCCCAGCATTTT.

The rearrangement uses TRBV3-1 (or the pseudogene TRBV3-2) and TRBJ2-3; 7 nucleotides line up with TRBD1. The germline V gene encodes CDR1 LGHDT and CDR2 YNNKEL (reference sequence). The CDR3 consists of 15 residues. The V and J ends lost 2 bases and 6 bases, in that order; junction bases with no gene match: 8. The CDR3 spells CASSQRQGIGDTQYF. The CDR3, as DNA: TGTGCCAGCAGCCAACGACAGGGAATTGGCGATACGCAGTATTTT.

The chain joins TRBV6-1 to TRBJ1-1; D perhaps matches TRBD1 (6 bases). V was cut by 5 bases and J by 7 bases, with 14 bases left in between. This CDR3 has 13 amino acids. Per the germline V gene, CDR1 is MNHNS and CDR2 is SASEGT. The CDR3 DNA sequence: TGTGCCAGCAGTAATCTTGAGGGGGTTGAAGCTTTCTTT. Translated: CASSNLEGVEAFF.

The chain uses TRBV28 and TRBJ1-4; D might be TRBD1 (6 bases). The CDR3 has 13 residues. Germline V gene sequence: CDR1 MDHEN, CDR2 SYDVKM. With 10 bases removed from V and 4 bases from J, the gap between germline ends came to 13 bases. CDR3 sequence (DNA): TGTGCCATCTCGACAGGCCTTAATGAAAAACTGTTTTTT. Encoded protein: CAISTGLNEKLFF.

V gene TRBV11-2 combines with J gene TRBJ2-3; 9 nucleotides match TRBD2. V was pared by 5 bases and J by 0 bases, with 6 bases of the junction left unmatched. CDR1 is SGHAT, CDR2 FQNNGV, per germline. CDR3 length equals 16 residues. CDR3 coding DNA: TGTGCCAGCAGCCTTAGCGGGGGCCGTAGCACAGATACGCAGTATTTT. It yields the protein CASSLSGGRSTDTQYF.

The chain combines TRBV30 with TRBJ1-1; D is unresolved. Germline lookup yields CDR1 GTSNPN and CDR2 SVGIG (reference sequence). The CDR3 sequence is 14 residues long. Between the trimmed V and J ends, which lost 2 bases and 1 base, there was a span of 11 bases. CDR3 sequence reads: CAWSWADRNTEAFF. CDR3 nucleotides: TGTGCCTGGAGTTGGGCAGATAGGAACACTGAAGCTTTCTTT.

This chain links TRBV4-1 with TRBJ1-2; 7 bases align to TRBD1. CDR1 and CDR2 from the germline V gene are MGHRA and YSYEKL. CDR3 length equals 14 residues. V dropped 1 base and J dropped 4; count of bases not matched to a gene: 3. The CDR3 here is CASSQGRTGYGYTF. The DNA of the CDR3 is TGCGCCAGCAGCCAAGGGAGGACAGGCTATGGCTACACCTTC.